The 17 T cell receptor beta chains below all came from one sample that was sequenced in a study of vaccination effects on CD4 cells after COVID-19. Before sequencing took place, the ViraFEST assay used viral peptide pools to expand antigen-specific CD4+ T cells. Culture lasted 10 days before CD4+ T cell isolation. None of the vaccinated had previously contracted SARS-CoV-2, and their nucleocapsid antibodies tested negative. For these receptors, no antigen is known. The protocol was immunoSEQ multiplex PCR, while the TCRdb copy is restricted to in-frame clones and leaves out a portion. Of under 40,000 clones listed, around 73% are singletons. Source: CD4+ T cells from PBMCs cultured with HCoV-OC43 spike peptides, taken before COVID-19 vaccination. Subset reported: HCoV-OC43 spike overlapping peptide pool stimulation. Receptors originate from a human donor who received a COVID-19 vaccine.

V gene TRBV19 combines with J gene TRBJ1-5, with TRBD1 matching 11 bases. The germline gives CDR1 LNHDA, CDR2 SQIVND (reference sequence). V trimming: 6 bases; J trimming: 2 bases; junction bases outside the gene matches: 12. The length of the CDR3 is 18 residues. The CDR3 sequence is CASSPGQGGLVGNQPQHF. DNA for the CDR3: TGTGCCAGTAGCCCGGGACAGGGGGGGCTGGTAGGCAATCAGCCCCAGCATTTT. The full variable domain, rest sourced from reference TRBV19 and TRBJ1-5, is DGGITQSPKYLFRKEGQNVTLSCEQNLNHDAMYWYRQDPGQGLRLIYYSQIVNDFQKGDIAEGYSVSREKKESFPLTVTSAQKNPTAFYLCASSPGQGGLVGNQPQHFGDGTRLSIL.

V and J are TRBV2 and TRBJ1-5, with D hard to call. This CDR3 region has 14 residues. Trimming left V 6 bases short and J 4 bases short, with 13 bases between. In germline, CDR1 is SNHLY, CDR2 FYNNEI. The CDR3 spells CASRMGMGNQPQHF. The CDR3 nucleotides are TGTGCCAGCAGGATGGGGATGGGAAATCAGCCCCAGCATTTT.

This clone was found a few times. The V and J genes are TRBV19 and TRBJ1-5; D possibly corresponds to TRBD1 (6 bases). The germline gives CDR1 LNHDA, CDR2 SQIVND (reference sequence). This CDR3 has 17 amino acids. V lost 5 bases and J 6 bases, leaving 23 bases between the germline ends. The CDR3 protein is CASSDQGRGAMVQPQHF. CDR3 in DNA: TGTGCCAGTAGTGACCAGGGTAGGGGGGCGATGGTTCAGCCCCAGCATTTT.

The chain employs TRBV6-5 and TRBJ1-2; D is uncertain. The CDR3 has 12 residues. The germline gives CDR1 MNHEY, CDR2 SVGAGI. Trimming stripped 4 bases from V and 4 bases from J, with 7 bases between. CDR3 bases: TGTGCCAGCAGTTCGGACTCCTATGGCTACACCTTC. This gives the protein CASSSDSYGYTF.

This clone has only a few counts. The CDR3 DNA reads as TGTGCCTGGAGTACTAACCTTGGACAGGGCAATGAGCAGTTCTTC. This codes for CAWSTNLGQGNEQFF. This chain connects TRBV30 to TRBJ2-1; TRBD1 agrees at 8 bases. The trim removed 2 bases at V and 6 bases at J, leaving 9 bases unmatched. This CDR3 has 15 residues. Germline CDR1 reads GTSNPN; CDR2 reads SVGIG (reference sequence).

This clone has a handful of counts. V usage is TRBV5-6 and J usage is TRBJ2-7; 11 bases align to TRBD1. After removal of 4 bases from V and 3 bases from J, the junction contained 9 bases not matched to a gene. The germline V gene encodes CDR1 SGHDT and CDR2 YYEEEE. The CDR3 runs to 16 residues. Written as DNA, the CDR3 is TGTGCCAGCAGCGCCAGAGTAGGGACAGGGGGCTACGAGCAGTACTTC. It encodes CASSARVGTGGYEQYF.

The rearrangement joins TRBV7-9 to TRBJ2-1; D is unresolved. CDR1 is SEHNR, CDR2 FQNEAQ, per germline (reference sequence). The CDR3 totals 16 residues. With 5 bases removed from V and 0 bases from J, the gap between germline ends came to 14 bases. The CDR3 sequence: CASSAVGSPSYNEQFF. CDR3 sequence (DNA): TGTGCCAGCAGCGCAGTGGGCAGCCCCTCCTACAATGAGCAGTTCTTC.

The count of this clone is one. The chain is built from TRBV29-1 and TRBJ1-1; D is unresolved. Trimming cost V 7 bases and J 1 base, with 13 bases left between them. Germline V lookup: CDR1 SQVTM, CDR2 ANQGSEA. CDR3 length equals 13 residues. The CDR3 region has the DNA TGCAGCGCCATGGTTAATACGAACACTGAAGCTTTCTTT. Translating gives CSAMVNTNTEAFF.

The DNA of the CDR3 is TGTGCCAGCAGCCGGGACCTGATAAACTATGGCTACACCTTC. It translates to CASSRDLINYGYTF. The V call is TRBV28, the J call TRBJ1-2, with a possible D match to TRBD1 (5 bases). V was shortened by 6 bases and J by 2 bases, with 13 bases between the two germline ends. The CDR3 spans 14 residues. Germline CDR1 reads MDHEN; CDR2 reads SYDVKM.

CDR3 coding DNA: TGTGCCAGCAGCCAAGACTATGGGCTACCCGAGACCCAGTACTTC. It specifies CASSQDYGLPETQYF. This rearrangement joins TRBV4-2 to TRBJ2-5; no firm D call. CDR1 is LGHNA and CDR2 is YNFKEQ in the germline V gene. The V end lost 0 bases, the J end lost 5 bases, and 13 bases lay between the germline ends. This CDR3 spans 15 amino acids.

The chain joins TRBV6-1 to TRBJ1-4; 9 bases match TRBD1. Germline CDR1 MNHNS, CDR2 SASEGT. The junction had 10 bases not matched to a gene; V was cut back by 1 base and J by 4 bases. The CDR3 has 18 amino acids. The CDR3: CASSEDRTGEAFNEKLFF. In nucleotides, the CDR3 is TGTGCCAGCAGTGAAGATAGGACAGGGGAGGCCTTTAATGAAAAACTGTTTTTT.

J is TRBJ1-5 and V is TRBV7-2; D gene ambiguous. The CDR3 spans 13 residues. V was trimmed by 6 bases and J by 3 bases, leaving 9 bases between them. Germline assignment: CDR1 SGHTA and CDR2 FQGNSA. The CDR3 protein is CASSSQINQPQHF. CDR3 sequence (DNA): TGTGCCAGCAGTTCACAGATCAATCAGCCCCAGCATTTT. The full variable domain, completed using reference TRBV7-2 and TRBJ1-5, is GAGVSQSPSNKVTEKGKDVELRCDPISGHTALYWYRQSLGQGLEFLIYFQGNSAPDKSGLPSDRFSAERTGGSVSTLTIQRTQQEDSAVYLCASSSQINQPQHFGDGTRLSIL.

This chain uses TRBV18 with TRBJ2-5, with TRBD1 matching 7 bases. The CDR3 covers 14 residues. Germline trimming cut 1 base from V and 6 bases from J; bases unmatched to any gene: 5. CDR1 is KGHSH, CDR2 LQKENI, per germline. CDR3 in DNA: TGTGCCAGCTCACCACGACAGGGCGTGAAGACCCAGTACTTC. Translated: CASSPRQGVKTQYF. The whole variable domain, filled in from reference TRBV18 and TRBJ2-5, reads NAGVMQNPRHLVRRRGQEARLRCSPMKGHSHVYWYRQLPEEGLKFMVYLQKENIIDESGMPKERFSAEFPKEGPSILRIQQVVRGDSAAYFCASSPRQGVKTQYFGPGTRLLVL.

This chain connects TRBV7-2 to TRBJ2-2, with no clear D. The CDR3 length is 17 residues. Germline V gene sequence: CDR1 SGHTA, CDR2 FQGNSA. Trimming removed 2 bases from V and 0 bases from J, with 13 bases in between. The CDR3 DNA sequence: TGTGCCAGCAGCTTAAGGGTCGGCCTAGCGAACACCGGGGAGCTGTTTTTT. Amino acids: CASSLRVGLANTGELFF.

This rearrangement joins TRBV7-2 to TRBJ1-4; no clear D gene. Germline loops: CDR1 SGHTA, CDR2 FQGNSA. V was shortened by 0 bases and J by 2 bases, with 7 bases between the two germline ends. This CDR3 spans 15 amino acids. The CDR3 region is CASSLAQSTNEKLFF. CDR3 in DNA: TGTGCCAGCAGCTTAGCGCAAAGTACTAATGAAAAACTGTTTTTT.

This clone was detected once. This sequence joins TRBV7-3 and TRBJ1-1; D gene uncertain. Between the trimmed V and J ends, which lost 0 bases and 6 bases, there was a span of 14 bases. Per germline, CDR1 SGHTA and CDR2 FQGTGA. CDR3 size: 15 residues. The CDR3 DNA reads TGTGCCAGCAGCTTAACAGGGAGCGGGCAGGCTGAAGCTTTCTTT. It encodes CASSLTGSGQAEAFF.

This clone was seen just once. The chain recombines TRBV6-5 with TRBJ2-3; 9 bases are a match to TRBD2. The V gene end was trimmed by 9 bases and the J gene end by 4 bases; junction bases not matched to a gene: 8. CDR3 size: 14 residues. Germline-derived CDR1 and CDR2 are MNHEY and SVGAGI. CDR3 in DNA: TGTGCCAGTTTGAGTAGCGGGGGTGCAGATACGCAGTATTTT. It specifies CASLSSGGADTQYF.